This T cell receptor beta chain was sequenced during a study of blood T cells in healthy people across ages. The CDR3 contains 15 residues. V was cut by 3 bases and J by 5 bases, with 16 bases left in between. Germline V gives CDR1 MGHDK, CDR2 SYGVNS. With regard to this clonotype: Antigen: not known.

It was approximately 10 milliliters of peripheral blood that were drawn from each donor. The study, taken as a whole, reports: Using unsorted PBMCs precluded a conclusive naive versus antigen-experienced comparison. Estimated diversity across one million T cells was deemed an underestimate.

Alongside a J-beta primer mix, a sample-barcoded 5' primer served in a second PCR lasting about 7 to 11 cycles. A template-switch adaptor that had 12 random nucleotides put a tag on each cDNA molecule. MiXCR was run by TCRdb on the 5' RACE reads, yielding one entry per CDR3 protein. This repertoire shows some 670,000 distinct CDR3 sequences, approximately 52% found once; its top ten account for about 13%. This TCR was sampled from a woman over 75 in good health. The sequenced sample consisted of blood. This sequence joins TRBV25-1 and TRBJ1-2, with D tentatively TRBD1 (5 bases). CDR3 DNA sequence: TGTGCCAGCAGTGATATCGGGAGGGGTGGGTATGGCTACACCTTC. Translation gives CASSDIGRGGYGYTF.